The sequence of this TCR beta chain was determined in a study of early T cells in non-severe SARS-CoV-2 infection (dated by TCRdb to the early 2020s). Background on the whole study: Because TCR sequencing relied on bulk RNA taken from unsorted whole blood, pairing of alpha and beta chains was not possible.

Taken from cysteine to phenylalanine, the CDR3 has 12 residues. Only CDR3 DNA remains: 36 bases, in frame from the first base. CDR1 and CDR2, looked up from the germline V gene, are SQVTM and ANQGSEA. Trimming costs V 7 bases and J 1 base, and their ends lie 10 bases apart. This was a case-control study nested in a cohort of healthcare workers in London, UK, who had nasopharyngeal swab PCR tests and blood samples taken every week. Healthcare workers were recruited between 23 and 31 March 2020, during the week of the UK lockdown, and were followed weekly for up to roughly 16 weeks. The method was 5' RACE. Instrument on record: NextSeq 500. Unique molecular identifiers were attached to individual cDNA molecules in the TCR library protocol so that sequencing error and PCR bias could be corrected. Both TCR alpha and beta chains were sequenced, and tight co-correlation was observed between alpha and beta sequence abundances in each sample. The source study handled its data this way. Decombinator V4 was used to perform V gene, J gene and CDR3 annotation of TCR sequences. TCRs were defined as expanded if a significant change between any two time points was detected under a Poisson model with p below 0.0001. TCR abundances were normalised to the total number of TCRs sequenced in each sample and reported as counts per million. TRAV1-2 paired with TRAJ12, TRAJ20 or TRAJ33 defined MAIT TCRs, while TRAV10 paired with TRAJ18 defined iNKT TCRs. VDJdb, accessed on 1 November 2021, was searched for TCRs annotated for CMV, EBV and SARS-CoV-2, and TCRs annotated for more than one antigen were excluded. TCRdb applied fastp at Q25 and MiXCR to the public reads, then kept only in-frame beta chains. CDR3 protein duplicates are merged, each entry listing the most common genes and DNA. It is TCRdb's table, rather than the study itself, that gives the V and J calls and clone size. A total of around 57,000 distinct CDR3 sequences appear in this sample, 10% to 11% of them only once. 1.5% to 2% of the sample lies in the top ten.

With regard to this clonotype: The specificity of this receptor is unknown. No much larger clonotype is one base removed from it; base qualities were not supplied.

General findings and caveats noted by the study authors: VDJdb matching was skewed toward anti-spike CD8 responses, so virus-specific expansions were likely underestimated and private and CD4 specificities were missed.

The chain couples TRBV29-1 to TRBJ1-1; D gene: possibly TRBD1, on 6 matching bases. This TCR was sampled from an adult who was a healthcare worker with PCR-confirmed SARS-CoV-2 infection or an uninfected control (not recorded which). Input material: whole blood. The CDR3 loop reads CSGQAKNTEAFF. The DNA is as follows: TGCAGCGGACAGGCGAAGAACACTGAAGCTTTCTTT.